The source of this TCR beta chain is a study of blood T cells in healthy people across ages. This clonotype was detected once. Together with a sample-barcoded 5' primer, a J-beta primer mix was included in a second PCR lasting roughly 7 to 11 cycles. TCRdb itself ran the 5' RACE reads through MiXCR, one entry per CDR3 protein. The table includes about 1,000,000 distinct CDR3 sequences, 40% to 45% detected once. CDR3 size: 16 residues. CDR1 DFQATT and CDR2 SNEGSKA come from the germline V gene (reference sequence). This receptor was obtained from a woman in her sixties or seventies in good health. The gene calls are TRBV20-1 and TRBJ2-1, with 9 nucleotides matching TRBD2. Judging by the DNA end, TRBJ2-7 fits better; the J call may be wrong. Sequencing used blood. CDR3 nucleotides: TGCAGTGCTAACGCGGGAGGGATTCGGGAATACAATGAGCAGTACTTC. Encoded protein: CSANAGGIREYNEQYF.